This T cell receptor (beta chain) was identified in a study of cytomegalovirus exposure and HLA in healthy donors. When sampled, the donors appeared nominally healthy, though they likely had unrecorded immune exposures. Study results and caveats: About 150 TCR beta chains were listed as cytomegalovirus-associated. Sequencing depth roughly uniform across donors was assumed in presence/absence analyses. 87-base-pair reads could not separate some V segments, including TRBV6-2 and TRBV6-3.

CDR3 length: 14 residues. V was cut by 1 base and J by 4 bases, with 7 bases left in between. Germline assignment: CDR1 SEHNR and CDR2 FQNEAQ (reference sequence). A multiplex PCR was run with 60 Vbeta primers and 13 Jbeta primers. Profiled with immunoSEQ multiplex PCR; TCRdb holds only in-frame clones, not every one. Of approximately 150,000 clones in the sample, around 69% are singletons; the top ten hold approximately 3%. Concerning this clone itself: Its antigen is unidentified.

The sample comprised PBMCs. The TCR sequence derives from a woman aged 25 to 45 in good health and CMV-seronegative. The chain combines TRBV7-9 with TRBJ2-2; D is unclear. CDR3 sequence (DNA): TGTGCCAGCAGCTTAGGTCAGGCCACCGGGGAGCTGTTTTTT. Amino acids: CASSLGQATGELFF.